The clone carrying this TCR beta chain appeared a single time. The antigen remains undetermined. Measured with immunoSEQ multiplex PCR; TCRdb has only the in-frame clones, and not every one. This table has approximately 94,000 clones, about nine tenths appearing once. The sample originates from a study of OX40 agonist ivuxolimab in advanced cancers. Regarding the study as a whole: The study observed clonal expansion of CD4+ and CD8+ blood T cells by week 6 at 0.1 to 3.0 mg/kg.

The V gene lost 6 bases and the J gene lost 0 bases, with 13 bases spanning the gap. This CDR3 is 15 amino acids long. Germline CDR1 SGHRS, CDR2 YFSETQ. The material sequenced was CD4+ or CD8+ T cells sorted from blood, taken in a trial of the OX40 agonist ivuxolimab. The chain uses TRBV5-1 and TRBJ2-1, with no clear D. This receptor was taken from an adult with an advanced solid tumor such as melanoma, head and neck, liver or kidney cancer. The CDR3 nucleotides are TGCGCCAGCACCTCTCAGCCGGGCTCCTACAATGAGCAGTTCTTC. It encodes CASTSQPGSYNEQFF.